These 29 T cell receptor beta chains share one sample of origin, sequenced in a study of T cells in Graves' hyperthyroidism and ophthalmopathy. TCR beta CDR3 regions were amplified from RNA. HTBI primers were the set used in a first-round RT-PCR of the TCR CDR3. TCRdb redid the calling of the multiplex PCR reads with MiXCR, one entry per CDR3 protein. There are a few hundred thousand distinct CDR3 sequences in the sample; around a sixth occur only once, and around 15% lies in the top ten. The sequenced sample consisted of blood. These TCRs come from a woman aged 40 to 50 with Graves' ophthalmopathy.

In regard to this clonotype: A much more abundant neighbour one base away suggests this may be a read error. This chain joins TRBV7-2 and TRBJ2-7; D possibly corresponds to TRBD1 (5 bases). The germline CDR1 and CDR2 sequences are SGHTA and FQGNSA. CDR3 length equals 15 residues. Trimming shortened V by 4 bases and J by 7 bases, and 20 bases separated the two germline ends. CDR3 DNA: TGTGCCAGCAGCTCCAAACTCACCCTAGGGGTGGAGCAGTACTTC. This encodes CASSSKLTLGVEQYF.

There are a few counts of this clonotype. The V and J genes are TRBV27 and TRBJ1-2; possible D gene TRBD1, 6 bases. V was pared by 2 bases and J by 8 bases, with 12 bases between. The CDR3 runs 13 residues. From germline, CDR1 is MNHEY and CDR2 SMNVEV (reference sequence). The DNA for the CDR3 is TGTGCCAGCAGTTTACGGGGGCTGGAGGGCTACACCTTC. It is translated as CASSLRGLEGYTF.

This clonotype was seen repeatedly, ten times or more. V usage is TRBV5-4 and J usage is TRBJ2-5, with TRBD1 matching 7 bases. Per germline, CDR1 SGHNT and CDR2 YYREEE (reference sequence). The CDR3 is 14 residues long. The V and J ends lost 3 bases and 3 bases, in that order; junction bases with no gene match: 5. As DNA, the CDR3 is TGTGCCAGCAGCTCCTGGGACAGCGAAGAGACCCAGTACTTC. Its protein product is CASSSWDSEETQYF.

This clonotype was detected ten times or more. This sequence joins TRBV19 and TRBJ2-5; perhaps TRBD1 as D (6 bases). Germline V gene data show CDR1 as LNHDA and CDR2 as SQIVND (reference sequence). The CDR3 extends over 14 amino acids. Trimming left V 2 bases short and J 3 bases short, with 10 bases between. This CDR3 reads CASSIRAGEETQYF. Here the CDR3 DNA reads TGTGCCAGTAGTATAAGGGCAGGGGAAGAGACCCAGTACTTC.

This clonotype has at least ten counts. V usage is TRBV20-1 and J usage is TRBJ2-7; D not certain. Germline assignment: CDR1 DFQATT and CDR2 SNEGSKA (reference sequence). With 1 base removed from V and 3 bases from J, the gap between germline ends came to 13 bases. The CDR3 sequence is 14 residues long. CDR3 coding DNA: TGCAGTGCTAGAGGGCAGCGAGCTCTCTACGAGCAGTACTTC. Its protein product is CSARGQRALYEQYF.

This clonotype occurred many times. This chain connects TRBV12-3 or TRBV12-4 to TRBJ2-5, with 9 positions matching TRBD2. J was trimmed by 1 base and V by 7 bases; bases with no gene match: 10. The CDR3 totals 16 residues. In DNA, the CDR3 is TGTGCCAGCACCCCACCGGGACTAGCCTTCCAAGAGACCCAGTACTTC. Encoded protein: CASTPPGLAFQETQYF.

This clonotype was picked up many times. The rearrangement joins TRBV6-5 to TRBJ2-5; unclear D gene. CDR1 MNHEY and CDR2 SVGAGI come from the germline V gene. CDR3 length: 13 amino acids. V lost 2 bases to trimming and J lost 2 bases, with 6 bases between them. Here the CDR3 DNA reads TGTGCCAGCAGTTACGGGCAGCAAGAGACCCAGTACTTC. Its protein is CASSYGQQETQYF.

This clonotype has a count of ten or more. The genes are TRBV20-1 and TRBJ1-2; D remains unclear. This CDR3 is 12 amino acids long. The V and J ends lost 4 bases and 7 bases respectively, with 13 bases between them. CDR1 is DFQATT and CDR2 is SNEGSKA in the germline V gene (reference sequence). The CDR3 protein is CSAKEAVGGYTF. The CDR3 DNA is TGCAGTGCTAAGGAGGCAGTTGGTGGCTACACCTTC.

The sample holds a few counts of this clonotype. This may stem from a read error, because a much larger clone lies one nucleotide away. This chain connects TRBV7-2 to TRBJ1-4; D gene unclear. The V gene's germline CDR1 is SGHTA and CDR2 FQGNSA. CDR3 length: 14 residues. Trimming removed 4 bases at V and 12 bases at J, with 18 bases between. The CDR3 DNA sequence: TGTGCCAGCAGCTCCCCCCGCGGGTTAGAAGAACTGTTTTTT. As protein: CASSSPRGLEELFF.

This clonotype was seen repeatedly, ten times or more. The gene calls are TRBV15 and TRBJ2-5; D gene ambiguous. V was clipped by 4 bases and J by 4 bases, with 13 bases between them. CDR1 and CDR2 from the germline V gene are LNHNV and YYDKDF (reference sequence). CDR3 length: 14 amino acids. The CDR3 nucleotides read TGTGCCACCAGCAACGGACGGAGCCTAGAGACCCAGTACTTC. It specifies CATSNGRSLETQYF.

This clonotype appeared many times. This chain links TRBV3-1 with TRBJ1-1, with TRBD1 matching over 9 bases. The CDR3 is 13 amino acids. Germline values: CDR1 LGHDT, CDR2 YNNKEL (reference sequence). Trimming removed 6 bases from V and 4 bases from J; junction bases left unmatched: 3. The CDR3 DNA reads as TGTGCCAGCAGACAGGGACAGGGCACTGAAGCTTTCTTT. Translation: CASRQGQGTEAFF.

This clonotype was seen ten or more times. CDR3 loop: CASSPGGRRQNTEAFF. The CDR3 coding sequence is TGTGCCAGCTCACCGGGGGGGAGACGCCAGAACACTGAAGCTTTCTTT. This rearrangement joins TRBV18 to TRBJ1-1, with D possibly being TRBD1 (5 bases). The V gene's germline CDR1 is KGHSH and CDR2 LQKENI. The CDR3 is 16 amino acids. The V gene lost 3 bases and the J gene lost 1 base, with 15 bases spanning the gap.

This clonotype has ten or more counts. The rearrangement links TRBV5-1 to TRBJ1-1; no reliable D call. The CDR3 extends over 13 amino acids. Germline CDR1 is SGHRS and CDR2 is YFSETQ. Trimming removed 1 base at V and 3 bases at J, with 7 bases between. The CDR3 DNA reads TGCGCCAGCAGCTTGACACCTTACACTGAAGCTTTCTTT. This gives the protein CASSLTPYTEAFF.

This clonotype was recorded many times. V usage is TRBV12-3 or TRBV12-4 and J usage is TRBJ1-1; D call uncertain. V gave up 7 bases and J gave up 4 bases, with 7 bases separating them. The CDR3 contains 11 residues. The CDR3, as DNA: TGTGCCAGCACAGAGGGCACTGAAGCTTTCTTT. It translates to CASTEGTEAFF.

This chain connects TRBV7-9 to TRBJ1-1; the D is unclear. V was pared by 1 base and J by 6 bases, with 15 bases between. This CDR3 spans 15 amino acids. Germline CDR1 and CDR2: SEHNR and FQNEAQ (reference sequence). DNA of the CDR3: TGTGCCAGCAGCTTAGTAGTGGCAATGAAGTCTGAAGCTTTCTTT. This translates into CASSLVVAMKSEAFF.

The sample holds many counts of this clonotype. V gene TRBV2 combines with J gene TRBJ2-4, with a tentative D call TRBD2 (5 bases). Germline CDR1 and CDR2: SNHLY and FYNNEI. The CDR3 runs 15 residues. The V end lost 5 bases, the J end lost 0 bases, and 11 bases lay between the germline ends. DNA of the CDR3: TGTGCCAGCAGTACGGGGATAATAGCCAAAAACATTCAGTACTTC. Encoded protein: CASSTGIIAKNIQYF.

This clonotype was seen ten or more times. The chain joins TRBV6-1 to TRBJ2-2; 9 bases are shared with TRBD1. Losses at the gene ends were 7 bases for V and 6 bases for J; bases not matched to a gene: 12. This CDR3 spans 16 amino acids. The germline gives CDR1 MNHNS, CDR2 SASEGT. CDR3 loop: CASTSQGAPVPGELFF. The CDR3 bases are TGTGCCAGCACCTCACAGGGGGCGCCGGTGCCCGGGGAGCTGTTTTTT.

This clonotype has a count of ten or more. The chain uses TRBV11-2 and TRBJ2-6; the D gene is possibly TRBD2 (7 bases). The germline V and J ends were trimmed by 5 bases and 2 bases, with 16 bases remaining between them. Germline values: CDR1 SGHAT, CDR2 FQNNGV. This CDR3 is built from 17 residues. The CDR3 is CASSQAVGGPGANVLTF. The CDR3, as DNA: TGTGCCAGCAGCCAGGCCGTGGGGGGGCCTGGGGCCAACGTCCTGACTTTC.

This clonotype was seen at least ten times. This rearrangement joins TRBV6-1 to TRBJ2-7; 7 bases line up with TRBD2. CDR3 length: 14 residues. V dropped 6 bases and J dropped 7; count of bases not matched to a gene: 12. Germline V gene lookup returns CDR1 MNHNS and CDR2 SASEGT. Here the CDR3 reads CASSPQIEAGEQYF. The CDR3 DNA reads TGTGCCAGCAGCCCACAGATCGAAGCGGGAGAGCAGTACTTC.

This clonotype occurred many times. J is TRBJ1-5 and V is TRBV28; D is perhaps TRBD1 (5 bases). The germline CDR1 and CDR2 sequences are MDHEN and SYDVKM. CDR3 size: 17 residues. V lost 7 bases, J lost 3 bases, and 22 bases lay in between. CDR3 DNA sequence: TGTGCCAGCATCAAGGGGCCCAGAGGGTCCCTCAATCAGCCCCAGCATTTT. Protein product: CASIKGPRGSLNQPQHF.

This clonotype was seen many times. This chain joins TRBV28 and TRBJ1-1, with 12 bases aligning to TRBD1. This CDR3 spans 18 amino acids. CDR1 and CDR2 from the germline V gene are MDHEN and SYDVKM. The ends lost 6 bases at V and 5 bases at J; junction bases unmatched: 16. The CDR3 loop reads CASSELTSGTGGFTEAFF. In DNA, the CDR3 is TGTGCCAGCAGCGAGCTAACCTCCGGGACAGGGGGCTTTACTGAAGCTTTCTTT. The full variable domain, rest sourced from reference TRBV28 and TRBJ1-1, is DVKVTQSSRYLVKRTGEKVFLECVQDMDHENMFWYRQDPGLGLRLIYFSYDVKMKEKGDIPEGYSVSREKKERFSLILESASTNQTSMYLCASSELTSGTGGFTEAFFGQGTRLTVV.

As regards this clonotype: At one end, the junction sequence differs from germline, possibly due to a read error. The gene calls are TRBV6-2 or TRBV6-3 and TRBJ1-5, with D hard to call. The CDR3 runs to 13 residues. Germline CDR1 reads MNHEY; CDR2 reads SVGEGT. The DNA of the CDR3 is TGTGCCAGCAGTATCCCTGGGAGTCAGCCCCAGCGTTTT. As protein: CASSIPGSQPQRF.

V is TRBV5-1 and J is TRBJ2-7; D not resolved. The CDR3 sequence is 15 residues long. The V and J ends lost 0 bases and 2 bases respectively, with 12 bases between them. Germline V gene data show CDR1 as SGHRS and CDR2 as YFSETQ. The DNA of the CDR3 is TGCGCCAGCAGCTTGGTTTCCGATCCTACCTACGAGCAGTACTTC. Translating gives CASSLVSDPTYEQYF.

The table lists this clonotype with many counts. The CDR3 protein is CATSRGTDSYEQYF. The CDR3 nucleotides are TGTGCCACCAGCAGAGGGACGGACTCCTACGAGCAGTACTTC. V usage is TRBV15 and J usage is TRBJ2-7; D is ambiguous. With 1 base removed from V and 0 bases from J, the gap between germline ends came to 7 bases. The CDR3 is 14 amino acids. Germline V CDR1 and CDR2: LNHNV, YYDKDF (reference sequence). The full variable domain, its missing parts supplied by reference TRBV15 and TRBJ2-7, is DAMVIQNPRYQVTQFGKPVTLSCSQTLNHNVMYWYQQKSSQAPKLLFHYYDKDFNNEADTPDNFQSRRPNTSFCFLDIRSPGLGDTAMYLCATSRGTDSYEQYFGPGTRLTVT.

At least ten counts were recorded for this clonotype. The chain joins TRBV3-1 to TRBJ2-7; D possibly corresponds to TRBD1 (6 bases). The CDR3 has 14 amino acids. Looked up from germline, CDR1 is LGHDT and CDR2 is YNNKEL (reference sequence). The V end lost 1 base, the J end lost 3 bases, and 10 bases lay between the germline ends. CDR3 DNA: TGTGCCAGCAGCCAAGGGGCCAGGGGCTACGAGCAGTACTTC. Its protein is CASSQGARGYEQYF.

Only a few counts were recorded for this clonotype. This CDR3 reads CASSPIAGGEPILGKNIQYF. In nucleotides, the CDR3 is TGTGCCAGCTCTCCAATAGCGGGAGGCGAACCGATACTCGGCAAAAACATTCAGTACTTC. This sequence joins TRBV18 and TRBJ2-4, with TRBD2 identical over 10 bases. Per the germline V gene, CDR1 is KGHSH and CDR2 is LQKENI. V trimming: 6 bases; J trimming: 3 bases; junction bases outside the gene matches: 20. This CDR3 region has 20 residues.

This clonotype was counted a few times. The V and J genes are TRBV6-1 and TRBJ2-5; 13 bases match TRBD2. CDR3 length: 16 amino acids. J lost 4 bases, V lost 7 bases, and 9 bases had no gene match. Germline V CDR1 and CDR2: MNHNS, SASEGT. In DNA form, the CDR3 reads TGTGCCAGCACTCCCCAACTAGCGGGAGGGGGAGAGACCCAGTACTTC. As protein: CASTPQLAGGGETQYF.

This clonotype was seen ten or more times. The V call is TRBV30, the J call TRBJ1-2, with 7 bases identical to TRBD1. The germline CDR1 and CDR2 sequences are GTSNPN and SVGIG (reference sequence). This CDR3 spans 15 amino acids. The J segment lost 2 bases and the V segment lost 2 bases, leaving 8 bases of the junction unmatched. The CDR3 reads CAWSPGQERNYGYTF. CDR3 nucleotide sequence: TGTGCCTGGAGTCCCGGACAGGAGAGAAACTATGGCTACACCTTC.

The J gene is TRBJ1-5, the V gene TRBV20-1; a possible D gene is TRBD1 (5 bases). CDR3 length: 17 amino acids. Germline V CDR1 and CDR2: DFQATT, SNEGSKA (reference sequence). Trimming pared 0 bases from V and 2 bases from J, leaving 17 bases between. The CDR3 coding sequence is TGCAGTGCTAGAGATCGTAGCAGGGTTTGGGGCAATCAGCCCCAGCATTTT. It specifies CSARDRSRVWGNQPQHF.